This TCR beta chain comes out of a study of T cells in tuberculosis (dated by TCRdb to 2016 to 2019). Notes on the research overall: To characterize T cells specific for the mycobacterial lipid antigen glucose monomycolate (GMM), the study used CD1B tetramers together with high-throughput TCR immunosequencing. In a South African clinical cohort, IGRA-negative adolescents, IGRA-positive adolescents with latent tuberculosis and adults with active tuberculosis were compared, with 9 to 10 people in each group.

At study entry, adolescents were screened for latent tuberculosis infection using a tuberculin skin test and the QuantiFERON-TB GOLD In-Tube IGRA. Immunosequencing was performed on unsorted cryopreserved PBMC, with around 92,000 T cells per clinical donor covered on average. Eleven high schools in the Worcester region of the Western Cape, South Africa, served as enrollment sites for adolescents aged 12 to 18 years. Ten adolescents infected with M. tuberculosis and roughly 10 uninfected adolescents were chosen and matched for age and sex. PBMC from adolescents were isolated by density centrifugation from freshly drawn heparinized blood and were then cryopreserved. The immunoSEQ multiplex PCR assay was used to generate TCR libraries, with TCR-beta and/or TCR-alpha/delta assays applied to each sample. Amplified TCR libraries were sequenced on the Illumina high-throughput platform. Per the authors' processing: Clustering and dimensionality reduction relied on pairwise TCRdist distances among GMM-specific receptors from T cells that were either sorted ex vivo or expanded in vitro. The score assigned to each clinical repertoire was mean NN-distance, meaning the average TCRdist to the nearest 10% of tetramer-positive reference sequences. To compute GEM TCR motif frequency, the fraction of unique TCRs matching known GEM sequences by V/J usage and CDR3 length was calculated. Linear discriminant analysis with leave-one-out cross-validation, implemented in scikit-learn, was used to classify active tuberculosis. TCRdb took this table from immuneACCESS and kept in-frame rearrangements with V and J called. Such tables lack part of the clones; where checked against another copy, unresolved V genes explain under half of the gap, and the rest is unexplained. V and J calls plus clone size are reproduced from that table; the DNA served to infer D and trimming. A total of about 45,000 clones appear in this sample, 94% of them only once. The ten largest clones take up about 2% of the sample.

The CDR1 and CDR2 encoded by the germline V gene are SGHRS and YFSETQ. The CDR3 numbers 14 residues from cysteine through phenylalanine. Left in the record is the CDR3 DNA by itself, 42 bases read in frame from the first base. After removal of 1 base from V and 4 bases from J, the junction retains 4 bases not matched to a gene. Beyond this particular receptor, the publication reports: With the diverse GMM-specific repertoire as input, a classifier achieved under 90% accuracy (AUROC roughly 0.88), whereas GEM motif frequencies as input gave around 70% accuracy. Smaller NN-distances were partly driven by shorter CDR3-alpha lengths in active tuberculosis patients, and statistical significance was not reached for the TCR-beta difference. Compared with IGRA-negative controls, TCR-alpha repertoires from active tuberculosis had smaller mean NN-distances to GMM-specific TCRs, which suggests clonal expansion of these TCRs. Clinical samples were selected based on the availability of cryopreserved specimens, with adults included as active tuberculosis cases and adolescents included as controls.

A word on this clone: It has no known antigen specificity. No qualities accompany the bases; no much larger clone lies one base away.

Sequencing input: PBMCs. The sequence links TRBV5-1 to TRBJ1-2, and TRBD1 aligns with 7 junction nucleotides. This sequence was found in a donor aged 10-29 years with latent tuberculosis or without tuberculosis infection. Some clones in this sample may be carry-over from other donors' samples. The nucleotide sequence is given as TGCGCCAGCAGCTTGAGGGGACAGCCCTATGGCTACACCTTC. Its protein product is CASSLRGQPYGYTF.